Following are 16 T cell receptor beta chains from one sample sequenced in a study of T cell repertoires in cytomegalovirus infection. In TCRdb, the reads were re-called with MiXCR into one record per CDR3 protein. The sample contains around 750,000 distinct CDR3 sequences, around a third of which appear only once. Their target antigens are unknown. The sequenced sample was cultured CD8+ T cells from PBMCs, obtained from culture after CMV antigen stimulation. The receptor set was obtained from a human donor in good health (CMV status not recorded). Some clones in this sample may be carry-over from other donors' samples.

There are many counts of this clonotype. V is TRBV6-5 and J is TRBJ2-5, with 10 bases fitting TRBD1. The CDR3 loop spans 18 amino acids. The J segment lost 5 bases and the V segment lost 0 bases, leaving 12 bases of the junction unmatched. Germline lookup yields CDR1 MNHEY and CDR2 SVGAGI. CDR3 sequence: CASSYSFTGTGEMETQYF. In nucleotides, the CDR3 is TGTGCCAGCAGTTACTCGTTTACCGGGACAGGGGAGATGGAGACCCAGTACTTC.

The rearrangement links TRBV12-3 or TRBV12-4 to TRBJ2-1; 7 bases agree with TRBD2. The J segment lost 3 bases and the V segment lost 10 bases, leaving 6 bases of the junction unmatched. This CDR3 has 13 residues. The CDR3 sequence: CANSGTLYNEQFF. CDR3 coding DNA: TGTGCCAACAGCGGGACTCTCTACAATGAGCAGTTCTTC.

This clonotype came up a few times. This chain uses TRBV12-5 with TRBJ1-5; D perhaps matches TRBD1 (5 bases). The CDR3 runs to 12 residues. CDR1 LGHNT and CDR2 FRNRAP come from the germline V gene. V lost 6 bases to trimming and J lost 7 bases, with 10 bases between them. The CDR3 DNA reads as TGTGCTAGTGGCTCAGGGTCCCAGCCCCAGCATTTT. As protein: CASGSGSQPQHF. The entire variable domain, with the rest obtained from reference TRBV12-5 and TRBJ1-5, is as follows: DARVTQTPRHKVTEMGQEVTMRCQPILGHNTVFWYRQTMMQGLELLAYFRNRAPLDDSGMPKDRFSAEMPDATLATLKIQPSEPRDSAVYFCASGSGSQPQHFGDGTRLSIL.

This clonotype was observed a handful of times. This rearrangement joins TRBV2 to TRBJ1-6; maybe TRBD1 (5 bases). Per germline, CDR1 SNHLY and CDR2 FYNNEI. With 4 bases removed from V and 10 bases from J, the gap between germline ends came to 17 bases. The CDR3 length is 15 residues. As DNA, the CDR3 is TGTGCCAGCAGTGGGCAGGGCGCGTTCGAGTCACCCCTCCACTTT. As protein: CASSGQGAFESPLHF.

There are a few counts of this clonotype. The rearrangement uses TRBV28 and TRBJ1-5, with a possible D match to TRBD1 (5 bases). The CDR3 runs to 14 residues. Germline assignment: CDR1 MDHEN and CDR2 SYDVKM. Trimming left V 2 bases short and J 6 bases short, with 11 bases between. The chain's CDR3 is CASSLVQGSQPQHF. The CDR3 DNA reads as TGTGCCAGCAGTTTAGTTCAGGGCAGTCAGCCCCAGCATTTT.

This clonotype was seen repeatedly, ten times or more. The chain couples TRBV7-6 to TRBJ1-4, with D tentatively TRBD1 (6 bases). This CDR3 spans 16 amino acids. Germline CDR1 SGHVS, CDR2 FNYEAQ. Trimming took 4 bases from V and 2 from J, leaving 14 bases between them. This CDR3 reads CASSSGQFGTNEKLFF. For the CDR3, the DNA is TGTGCCAGCAGCTCCGGACAGTTCGGGACTAATGAAAAACTGTTTTTT. Full variable domain (missing parts from reference TRBV7-6 and TRBJ1-4): GAGVSQSPRYKVTKRGQDVALRCDPISGHVSLYWYRQALGQGPEFLTYFNYEAQQDKSGLPNDRFSAERPEGSISTLTIQRTEQRDSAMYRCASSSGQFGTNEKLFFGSGTQLSVL.

This clonotype was observed many times. The chain carries TRBV7-6 and TRBJ1-5, with 7 bases matching TRBD1. Germline V CDR1 and CDR2: SGHVS, FNYEAQ. The J segment lost 1 base and the V segment lost 5 bases, leaving 8 bases of the junction unmatched. The CDR3 sequence is 16 residues long. The CDR3, as DNA: TGTGCCAGCAGCCCAGGGGGGGGCTTCAGCAATCAGCCCCAGCATTTT. It specifies CASSPGGGFSNQPQHF.

The chain uses TRBV6-5 and TRBJ2-7, with 10 nucleotides matching TRBD1. The CDR3 sequence is 15 residues long. Germline CDR1 is MNHEY and CDR2 is SVGAGI. V was clipped by 5 bases and J by 0 bases; unmatched bases: 4. CDR3 sequence (DNA): TGTGCCAGCAGTCCCGACAGGGGGCTCTCCTACGAGCAGTACGTC. The encoded protein is CASSPDRGLSYEQYV.

The genes are TRBV20-1 and TRBJ2-4; D uncertain. V was pared by 0 bases and J by 0 bases, with 6 bases between. In germline, CDR1 is DFQATT, CDR2 SNEGSKA (reference sequence). The CDR3 has 14 residues. The CDR3 region is CSARDPAAKNIQYF. The DNA of the CDR3 is TGCAGTGCTAGAGATCCTGCAGCCAAAAACATTCAGTACTTC.

Concerning this clonotype itself: The CDR3 does not end in the conserved phenylalanine or tryptophan, so this is likely a read error. It is unclear where the CDR3 begins or ends on the DNA, so no DNA is shown, and the CDR3 is as TCRdb lists it. This chain links TRBV12-3 or TRBV12-4 with TRBJ2-1; the table gives TRBD2 as D, unverified against the DNA. The CDR3 numbers 11 amino acids, ends counted. CDR3 sequence reads: CASSLGRVRFY.

The chain has TRBV5-6 and TRBJ1-1; the match to TRBD1 covers 9 bases. V shed 2 bases and J 4 bases; nucleotides not matched to a gene: 9. CDR3 size: 16 residues. Germline CDR1 SGHDT, CDR2 YYEEEE. CDR3 in amino acids: CASSFRTGVGGTEAFF. For the CDR3, the DNA is TGTGCCAGCAGCTTTCGGACAGGGGTAGGTGGCACTGAAGCTTTCTTT.

Of note for this clonotype: With a much larger clone just one base away, this may be a read error. The gene calls are TRBV7-2 and TRBJ2-3, with no clear D. CDR3 size: 14 residues. Deletions cut 3 bases from V and 5 bases from J, with 12 bases between. CDR1 SGHTA and CDR2 FQGNSA come from the germline V gene. The CDR3 protein is CASSFKIAGDTQYF. DNA for the CDR3: TGTGCCAGCAGCTTTAAGATAGCCGGAGATACGCAGTATTTT.

The chain carries TRBV27 and TRBJ1-1; D unresolved. The CDR3 runs 12 residues. Germline V gene data show CDR1 as MNHEY and CDR2 as SMNVEV (reference sequence). Between the trimmed V and J ends, which lost 5 bases and 5 bases, there was a span of 9 bases. The CDR3 region has the DNA TGTGCCAGCAGTGGAGGGATTACTGAAGCTTTCTTT. This encodes CASSGGITEAFF.

This clonotype was detected only a few times. V usage is TRBV7-9 and J usage is TRBJ1-1, with D possibly being TRBD1 (6 bases). The CDR3 covers 17 residues. Trimming removed 4 bases from V and 0 bases from J, with 18 bases in between. Germline V gene lookup returns CDR1 SEHNR and CDR2 FQNEAQ (reference sequence). The CDR3 region has the DNA TGTGCCAGCAGCTCACCCCGGGGGGGGGCTATGAACACTGAAGCTTTCTTT. This gives the protein CASSSPRGGAMNTEAFF.

The CDR3 DNA reads as TGTGCCAGCAGCTTAGGGGAGGGTGGGCTAGCGGGGATCTACGAGCAGTACGTC. It translates to CASSLGEGGLAGIYEQYV. The chain combines TRBV7-6 with TRBJ2-7, with 9 bases aligning to TRBD2. Germline V CDR1 and CDR2: SGHVS, FNYEAQ. The CDR3 loop spans 18 amino acids. The trim removed 1 base at V and 3 bases at J, leaving 13 bases unmatched.

This clonotype has ten or more counts. This chain uses TRBV7-6 with TRBJ2-3; TRBD2 aligns across 10 bases. The CDR3 length is 16 residues. The V gene's germline CDR1 is SGHVS and CDR2 FNYEAQ. J was trimmed by 4 bases and V by 4 bases; bases with no gene match: 8. The CDR3: CASSSQLAGIADTQYF. Written as DNA, the CDR3 is TGTGCCAGCAGCTCCCAACTAGCGGGGATTGCAGATACGCAGTATTTT. The variable domain in full, with the rest retrieved from reference TRBV7-6 and TRBJ2-3, is GAGVSQSPRYKVTKRGQDVALRCDPISGHVSLYWYRQALGQGPEFLTYFNYEAQQDKSGLPNDRFSAERPEGSISTLTIQRTEQRDSAMYRCASSSQLAGIADTQYFGPGTRLTVL.